This T cell receptor (beta chain) is from a study of blood T cell repertoires in COVID-19. The wider study: Spain, Italy and the United States supplied samples that represented acute and convalescent COVID-19.

Profiling relied on immunoSEQ multiplex PCR, and the TCRdb table lists in-frame clones only, not all of them. The table has a few hundred thousand clones, around 89% seen once. V lost 5 bases and J lost 9, with 15 bases in between. Germline V gene lookup returns CDR1 SGHDT and CDR2 YYEEEE. The CDR3 covers 14 residues. This clonotype originated in a woman between 40 and 55 years old with acute or convalescent COVID-19. The sequenced material came from peripheral blood. The chain joins TRBV5-6 to TRBJ1-6; possibly TRBD1 for D (5 bases). CDR3: CASRTALARSPLHF. CDR3 DNA sequence: TGTGCCAGCAGGACAGCTCTTGCCCGTTCACCCCTCCACTTT.